This T cell receptor beta chain was obtained from a study of CD8 T cell repertoires and HIV-1 epitope variants (dated by TCRdb to 2020 to 2022). Turning to the overall study: T cells were stimulated in separate culture wells with each of twenty-five peptides representing autologous and known Gag and Nef epitope variants. An aliquot of 1M T cells was saved as an uncultured baseline condition, separate from the roughly 83 T cell cultures. The epitopes tested were three Gag epitope families plus Nef HW9 and YT9. A total of over 65 T cell cultures were run, with each culture condition done in triplicate except for one peptide, which was done in duplicate. The cultures were grown for 10 days in IMDM with gentamicin, and half of the media was changed on days 3 and 7 with IL-2, IL-7 and IL-15 added. Among the control conditions were a peptide pool of CMV, EBV and flu, the Ebola AY9 epitope serving as a negative control, and a well with no peptide. Using the EasySep Human T Cell Enrichment Kit, T cells were enriched and then co-cultured with an equal number of autologous T cell-negative cells acting as antigen-presenting cells. Paper-wide results and their limitations: The assay could identify only TCR beta chains and pointed to proliferation in response to antigen, not to T cell function or cytokine profile. Five or six clonotypes recognized the Nef KF9 family and one the HW9 family, with no responses to the TAALDMSHF plasma variant. The study identified under ten antigen-specific TCR beta clonotypes, more than five of which appeared to be cross-reactive for autologous or known escape epitope variants.

The EasySep Human CD8+ T Cell Enrichment Kit was used on day 10 to isolate CD8+ T cells from every culture. As for this clone: There is no known antigen for this receptor. Base qualities are not at hand, and no much larger clone is one base apart.

Sequencing of TCR beta CDR3 regions was performed at survey depth on the immunoSEQ platform. The QIAamp DNA micro kit was used to extract genomic DNA from every cultured and uncultured CD8+ T cell population. The published analysis was carried out like this. Samples with fewer than 5,000 productive reads were excluded, resulting in the removal of about 6.5% of the 75 HIV peptide-stimulated cultures. Sequences were trimmed to CDR3 by a MANAFEST web app, and nonproductive sequences, CDR3s under 5 amino acids, and sequences not starting with C or ending with F/W were removed. For a clonotype to count as antigen-specific, the clonotype had to expand relative to the no-peptide control in at least 2 of 3 replicates at FDR 0.01, and only within one epitope family. In addition, a specific clonotype needed a frequency at least fivefold higher than in wells stimulated with peptides from other epitope families. What TCRdb holds here is the immuneACCESS table cut down to in-frame rearrangements. Part of the clones is not present; checked against another copy, under half of the missing clones reflect an unresolved V gene, and the others are unexplained. The V and J calls and clone size come from that table; D and trimming were worked out from the DNA. In all, the sample holds a few thousand clones, and approximately 63% of those were seen once. The ten largest account for 42% of the sample.

The CDR1 and CDR2 encoded by the germline V gene (reference sequence) are PRHDT and FYEKMQ. The CDR3 contains 23 residues, cysteine and phenylalanine counted. Only CDR3 DNA is held: 69 bases, read in frame from base 1. Trimming leaves V shorter by 5 bases and J shorter by 0 bases, with the junction holding 23 bases beyond the gene matches. The sequence was obtained from a male donor with HIV. The source material was cultured CD8+ T cells derived from PBMCs. The chain was built from TRBV13 and TRBJ2-2; 11 junctional bases match TRBD2. CDR3 sequence: CASSTSDRDSVWTSGSNTGELFF. The bases are TGTGCCAGCAGCACCTCCGACCGGGACAGCGTTTGGACTAGCGGGTCGAACACCGGGGAGCTGTTTTTT.